The clone carrying this T cell receptor (beta chain) occurred a few times. Survey level was the resolution at which the v3.0 immunoSEQ assay ran. The protocol was immunoSEQ multiplex PCR, while the TCRdb copy is restricted to in-frame clones and leaves out a portion. Counted here are over 30,000 clones, 65% to 85% occurring once; the ten biggest clones make up approximately 7.6%. This sample stems from a study of long-term antiretroviral therapy in people with HIV. The CDR3 has 14 amino acids. Germline CDR1 and CDR2: SGHDT and YYEEEE. J lost 8 bases, V lost 3 bases, and 3 bases had no gene match. This chain links TRBV5-6 with TRBJ1-4; TRBD1 aligns across 11 bases. This sample comprised unsorted PBMCs, obtained 3.1 years after starting antiretroviral therapy. The receptor was isolated from a woman aged 50 to 65 with HIV. CDR3 sequence: CASSSGQGEEKLFF. The CDR3, as DNA: TGTGCCAGCAGCTCGGGACAGGGGGAGGAAAAACTGTTTTTT.